These 3 T cell receptor beta chains share one sample of origin, sequenced in a study of regulatory T cells in long-lasting Graves disease (TCRdb year 2021). Library creation used multiplex PCR. Sequencing was performed on an Illumina HiSeq 4000. TCR beta libraries were built with iRepertoire HTBI primers and Arm-PCR amplification of CDR3 regions. The public reads were reprocessed in TCRdb via fastp at Q25 and MiXCR, keeping in-frame beta chains. Rows merge per CDR3 protein into single entries with the most common DNA and genes. The sample table holds 400,000 to 500,000 distinct CDR3 sequences, of which 20% to 25% were seen once. The top ten clonotypes cover 13% to 15% of the sample. What this sample's time point label stands for: persistent/refractory GD, antithyroid drugs over 5 years with positive TRAb. RNA was extracted from PBMCs in TRIzol for both TCR sequencing and RNA sequencing. This specimen was peripheral blood mononuclear cells (PBMCs), taken when the disease was refractory, from a patient treated with antithyroid drugs. These receptor sequences come from a female donor with Graves disease.

This clonotype has at least ten counts. The J gene is TRBJ2-7, the V gene TRBV2, with 8 bases fitting TRBD1. CDR3 length equals 12 residues. Germline V gene lookup returns CDR1 SNHLY and CDR2 FYNNEI. V lost 8 bases to trimming and J lost 6 bases; unmatched junction nucleotides: 6. The CDR3 here is CASFDRGGEQYF. CDR3 sequence (DNA): TGTGCCAGCTTCGACAGGGGAGGCGAGCAGTACTTC.

Comment on this clonotype: Mismatch with germline at one junction end may stem from a read error. The chain links TRBV7-7 to TRBJ2-5, with D maybe TRBD1 (6 bases). The CDR3 runs to 15 residues. Germline CDR1 and CDR2: SSHAT and FNYEAQ (reference sequence). The CDR3 spells CASSLGQGSRETQYF. The CDR3 bases are TGTGCTAGCAGCTTAGGGCAGGGGTCTAGAGAGACCCAGTACTTC.

This clonotype was detected ten times or more. The chain links TRBV28 to TRBJ1-5; 7 positions agree with TRBD1. From germline, CDR1 is MDHEN and CDR2 SYDVKM. The trim removed 6 bases at V and 0 bases at J, leaving 23 bases unmatched. There are 21 residues in the CDR3. CDR3 bases: TGTGCCAGCAGGCGTCCCCCTGTTGTGACAGGGAGGGTTTATAGCAATCAGCCCCAGCATTTT. It codes for CASRRPPVVTGRVYSNQPQHF. Full variable domain (missing parts from reference TRBV28 and TRBJ1-5): DVKVTQSSRYLVKRTGEKVFLECVQDMDHENMFWYRQDPGLGLRLIYFSYDVKMKEKGDIPEGYSVSREKKERFSLILESASTNQTSMYLCASRRPPVVTGRVYSNQPQHFGDGTRLSIL.